This section outlines one T cell receptor beta chain sequence together with its context. Its antigen is as yet unknown. The source of the sample is a study of cytomegalovirus exposure and HLA in healthy donors. Study findings and constraints: Upon later analysis, TCR association rates were observed to vary by HLA locus, being highest for DRB1 and lowest for HLA-C. About 87% or about 30% of the time was how often most TCR beta V segments were productive, according to an earlier analysis.

Trimming removed 5 bases at V and 5 bases at J, with 22 bases between. Germline loops: CDR1 SGHKS, CDR2 YYEKEE (reference sequence). The CDR3 contains 17 residues. The PCR was carried out with 60 Vbeta primers and 13 Jbeta primers. TCRdb's copy holds only in-frame clones and misses some; the assay was immunoSEQ multiplex PCR. This repertoire shows over 150,000 clones, 87% found once; its top ten account for around 0.93%. The chain is built from TRBV5-5 and TRBJ2-2, with D perhaps matching TRBD2 (6 bases). The sample comprised PBMCs. The sequence was obtained from a woman between 25 and 40 years old in good health and CMV-seronegative. DNA for the CDR3: TGTGCCAGCAGTACTCTCCGGGACTCCATAGGGACCGGGGAGCTGTTTTTT. Amino acid sequence: CASSTLRDSIGTGELFF.